Listed below are T cell receptor beta chains from one sample, sequenced in a study of identical twins. MiXCR, applied by TCRdb to the 5' RACE reads, yields one record per CDR3 protein. The profile shows about 720,000 distinct CDR3 sequences, around 8.3% of them singletons. The sample was also linked to a second study, of yellow fever vaccine responses in identical twins.

The source material was PBMCs. The receptors here all came from a woman under 30 in good health. Each CDR3 is given with its conserved first and last residue. A D gene is named only where the DNA matches it firmly. Some rows have no size entry. The others give once, few or many, or a class for an expanded clone.

CDR3 length	D gene	clone size	V gene	J gene	CDR3 DNA	CDR3 protein
14	TRBD1	NA	TRBV19	TRBJ1-5	TGTGCCAGTAGCGAACAGGGGAATATGCAGCCCCAGCATTTT	CASSEQGNMQPQHF
14	NA	few	TRBV20-1	TRBJ1-1	TGCAGTGCTAGAGATCCGCGGTGGCCAACTGAAGCTTTCTTT	CSARDPRWPTEAFF
13	NA	many	TRBV6-6	TRBJ2-2	TGTGCCAGCACCTCCCCCCGGACCGGGGAGCTGTTTTTT	CASTSPRTGELFF
17	NA	NA	TRBV6-1	TRBJ2-5	TGTGCCAGCAGAACAATAGGGATGACGGGGGCCCAAGAGACCCAGTACTTC	CASRTIGMTGAQETQYF
15	TRBD1	few	TRBV4-2	TRBJ2-7	TGTGCCAGCAGCACCCGACAGGGGGACTCCTACGAGCAGTACTTC	CASSTRQGDSYEQYF
17	NA	once	TRBV6-5	TRBJ2-2	TGTGCCGGCAGTTACTCCGGATCGGGGGCCTTTGCCGGGGAGCTGTTTTTT	CAGSYSGSGAFAGELFF
12	NA	few	TRBV20-1	TRBJ2-7	TGCAGTGCTAGGAAGGGTCGTTACGAGCAGTACTTC	CSARKGRYEQYF
16	TRBD2	NA	TRBV6-2/TRBV6-3	TRBJ2-1	TGTGCCAGCAGCCCACACAGGACTAGCGGGAGGAATGAGCAGTTCTTC	CASSPHRTSGRNEQFF
14	NA	NA	TRBV12-3/TRBV12-4	TRBJ2-7	TGTGCCAGCAGTCCACCTGTACAGGCCTACGAGCAGTACTTC	CASSPPVQAYEQYF
14	TRBD2	NA	TRBV7-9	TRBJ2-7	TGTGCCAGCAGCGCCCGGACTAGCGGGATAGAGCAGTACTTC	CASSARTSGIEQYF
15	TRBD1	many	TRBV9	TRBJ2-7	TGTGCCAGCAGCGTAGTGGCAGGGGGCGTTTACGAGCAGTACTTC	CASSVVAGGVYEQYF
15	NA	few	TRBV4-3	TRBJ2-5	TGCGCCAGCAGCCAAGAATCGGACCTACAGGGGACCCAGTACTTC	CASSQESDLQGTQYF
15	NA	NA	TRBV12-3/TRBV12-4	TRBJ2-7	TGTGCCAGCAGTTTGTCGTTCAGGGGAACCTACGAGCAGTACTTC	CASSLSFRGTYEQYF
17	TRBD2	many	TRBV7-6	TRBJ2-7	TGTGCCAGCAGCTTACGGCTAGCGGGAATGACCTCCTACGAGCAGTACTTC	CASSLRLAGMTSYEQYF
18	TRBD2	NA	TRBV19	TRBJ2-1	TGTGCCAGTAGTATAGGGAGCGGCGGGAGGGCCACTTACAATGAGCAGTTCTTC	CASSIGSGGRATYNEQFF
15	TRBD2	NA	TRBV6-1	TRBJ2-1	TGTGCCAGCGTATCCGGGACTAGCGGTAACAATGAGCAGTTCTTC	CASVSGTSGNNEQFF